This TCR beta chain is from a study of blood T cell repertoires in COVID-19. Overall study context: Sources were T cells, B-cell-depleted T cells, or PBMCs; the material itself was cDNA or gDNA.

After removal of 5 bases from V and 7 bases from J, the junction contained 6 bases not matched to a gene. Germline V gene sequence: CDR1 LNHDA, CDR2 SQIVND (reference sequence). This CDR3 is built from 15 residues. Authors' methods: For nucleated cells, counts were estimated from reference gene primer amplification. The assay was immunoSEQ multiplex PCR, and TCRdb's table has in-frame clones only and misses some. V, J and clone size are those of that table, while D and trimming were read from the DNA. The sample has around 250,000 clones; roughly nine tenths are singletons. The V and J genes are TRBV19 and TRBJ1-6; 9 bases map to TRBD1. The sample consisted of peripheral blood. This receptor was identified in a man aged 35 to 55 with active or convalescent COVID-19. In nucleotides, the CDR3 is TGTGCCAGTAGTGCCTCCGGGACAGGGAATTCACCCCTCCACTTT. Translation gives CASSASGTGNSPLHF.